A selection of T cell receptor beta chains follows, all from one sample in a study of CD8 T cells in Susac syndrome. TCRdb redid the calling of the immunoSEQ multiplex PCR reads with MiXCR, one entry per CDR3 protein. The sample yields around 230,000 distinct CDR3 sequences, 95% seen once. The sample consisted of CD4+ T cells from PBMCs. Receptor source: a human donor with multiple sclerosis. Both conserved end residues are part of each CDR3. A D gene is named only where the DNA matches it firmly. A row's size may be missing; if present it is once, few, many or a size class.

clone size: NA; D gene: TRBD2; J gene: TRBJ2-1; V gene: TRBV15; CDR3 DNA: TGTGCCACCAGCAAACGAGCTAGCGGGGTTAGCAATGAGCAGTTCTTC; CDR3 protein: CATSKRASGVSNEQFF
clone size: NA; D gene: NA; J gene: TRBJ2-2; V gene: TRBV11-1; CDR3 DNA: TGTGCCAGCAGCCCCCGACGGGGAACCGGGGAGCTGTTTTTT; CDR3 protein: CASSPRRGTGELFF
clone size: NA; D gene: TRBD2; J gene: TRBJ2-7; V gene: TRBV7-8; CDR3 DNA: TGTGCCAGCAGCCTCGGGACTAGCGGGAGTGGTAAGCAGTACTTC; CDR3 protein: CASSLGTSGSGKQYF
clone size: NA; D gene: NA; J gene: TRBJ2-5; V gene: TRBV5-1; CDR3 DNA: TGCGCCAGCGGGCTCTCCTCTCAAGAGACCCAGTACTTC; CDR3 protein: CASGLSSQETQYF
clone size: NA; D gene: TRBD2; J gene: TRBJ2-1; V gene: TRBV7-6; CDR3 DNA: TGTGCCAGCAGCCCCTCTTGGACTAGCGGGGGGGGCTGGTCGTTCTTC; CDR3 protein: CASSPSWTSGGGWSFF
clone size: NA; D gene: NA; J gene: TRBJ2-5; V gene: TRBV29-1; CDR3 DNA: TGCAGCGTTGCCGGATCAGGGAGGCCTGGGGAGACCCAGTACTTC; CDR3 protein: CSVAGSGRPGETQYF
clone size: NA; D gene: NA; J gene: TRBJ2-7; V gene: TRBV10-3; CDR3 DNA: TGTGCCATCAGTGATAGGGGTAGCTACGAGCAGTACTTC; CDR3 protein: CAISDRGSYEQYF
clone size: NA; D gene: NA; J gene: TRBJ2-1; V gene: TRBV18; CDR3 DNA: TGTGCCAGCTCACCACTTAGGGGGAGCTCCTACAATGAGCAGTTCTTC; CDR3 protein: CASSPLRGSSYNEQFF
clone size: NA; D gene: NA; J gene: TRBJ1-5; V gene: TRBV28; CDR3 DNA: TGTGCCAGCAGTTCCTCAGGGGTTCAGCCCCAGCATTTT; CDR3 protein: CASSSSGVQPQHF
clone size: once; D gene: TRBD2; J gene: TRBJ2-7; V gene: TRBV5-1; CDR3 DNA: TGCGCCAGCAGCTTTATAGCGGGGCCCACCCACGAGCAGTACTTC; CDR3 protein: CASSFIAGPTHEQYF
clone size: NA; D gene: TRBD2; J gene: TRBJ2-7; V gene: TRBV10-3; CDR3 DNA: TGTGCCATCAGTATAGGGCTAGCGGGTACCTACGAGCAGTACTTC; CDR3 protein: CAISIGLAGTYEQYF
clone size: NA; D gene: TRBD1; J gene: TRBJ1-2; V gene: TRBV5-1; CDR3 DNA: TGCGCCAGCAGCTTGGCGACAGGGCCGTCGGATGGCTACACCTTC; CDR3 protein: CASSLATGPSDGYTF
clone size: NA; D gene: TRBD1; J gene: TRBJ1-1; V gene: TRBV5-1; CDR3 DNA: TGCGCCAGCAGCTTGGGACAGGGCTTAGCCATGAACACTGAAGCTTTCTTT; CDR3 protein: CASSLGQGLAMNTEAFF
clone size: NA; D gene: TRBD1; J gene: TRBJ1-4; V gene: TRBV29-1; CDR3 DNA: TGCAGCGTCTCCGGACAGGGGAGTGAAAAACTGTTTTTT; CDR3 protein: CSVSGQGSEKLFF
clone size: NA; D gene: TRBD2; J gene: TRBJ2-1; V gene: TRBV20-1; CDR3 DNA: TGCAGTGCTACTAGCGGGAGGAGGGCCAATGAGCAGTTCTTC; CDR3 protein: CSATSGRRANEQFF
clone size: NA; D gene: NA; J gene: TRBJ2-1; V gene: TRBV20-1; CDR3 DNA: TGCAGTGCTAGTCTTTGGCTCCCTTCTTACAATGAGCAGTTCTTC; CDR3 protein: CSASLWLPSYNEQFF
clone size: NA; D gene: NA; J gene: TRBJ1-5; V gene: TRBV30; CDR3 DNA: TGTGCCTGGAGTGTGGCGGCCCGACGTGGCGTTGAGCCCCAGCATTTT; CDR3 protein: CAWSVAARRGVEPQHF
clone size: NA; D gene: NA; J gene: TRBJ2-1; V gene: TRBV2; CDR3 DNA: TGTGCCAGCGCGAACACACTGGGCAATGAGCAGTTCTTC; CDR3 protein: CASANTLGNEQFF
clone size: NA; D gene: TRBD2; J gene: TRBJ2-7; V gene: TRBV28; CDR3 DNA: TGTGCCAGCAGTTTAAGCGGGAGGGACGAGCAGTACTTC; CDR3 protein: CASSLSGRDEQYF
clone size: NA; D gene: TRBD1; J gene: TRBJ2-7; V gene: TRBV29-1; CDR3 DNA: TGCAGCGTCGGGCGCGGCCGGGACAGGGATGATGTGCAGTACTTC; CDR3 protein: CSVGRGRDRDDVQYF
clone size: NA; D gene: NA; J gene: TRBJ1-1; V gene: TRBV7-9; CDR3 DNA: TGTGCCAGCAGCACCTCTTCCAGGGTGGAAGCTTTCTTT; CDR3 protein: CASSTSSRVEAFF
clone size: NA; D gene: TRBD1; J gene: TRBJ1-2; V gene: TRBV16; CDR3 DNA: TGTGCCAGCAGCCGCATAGGACAGGGCTATGGCTACACCTTC; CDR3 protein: CASSRIGQGYGYTF
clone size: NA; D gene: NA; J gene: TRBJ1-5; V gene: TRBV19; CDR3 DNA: TGTGCCAGTAGTAGGGGTCAGCCCCAGCATTTT; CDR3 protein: CASSRGQPQHF
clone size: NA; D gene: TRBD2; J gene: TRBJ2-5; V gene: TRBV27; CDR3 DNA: TGTGCCAGCAGACACCCCTGGGGGGGACGGGAGACCCAGTACTTC; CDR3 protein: CASRHPWGGRETQYF
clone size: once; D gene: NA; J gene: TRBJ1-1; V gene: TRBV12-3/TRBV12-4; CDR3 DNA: TGTGCCAGCACCCTAAAGGGGGGTGGCAATGAAGCTTTCTTT; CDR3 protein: CASTLKGGGNEAFF
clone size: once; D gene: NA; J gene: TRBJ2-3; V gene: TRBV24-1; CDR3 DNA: TGTGCCACCAGTGATTGGGGGGATAGAATGGCACTTGGCACAGATACGCAGTATTTT; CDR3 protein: CATSDWGDRMALGTDTQYF
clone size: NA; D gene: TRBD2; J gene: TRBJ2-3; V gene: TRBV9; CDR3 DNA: TGTGCCAGCAGCGGGGAGGGCTATAGCACAGATACGCAGTATTTT; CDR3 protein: CASSGEGYSTDTQYF
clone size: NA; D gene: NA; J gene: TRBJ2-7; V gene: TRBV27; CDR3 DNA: TGTGCCAGCAGTTTAATAGGCGGGAACTACGAGCAGTACTTC; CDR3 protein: CASSLIGGNYEQYF
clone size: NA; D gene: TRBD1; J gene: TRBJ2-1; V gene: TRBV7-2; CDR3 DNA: TGTGCCAGCAGCTTAATGTCCGGGACAGGGGTTTATGAGCAGTTCTTC; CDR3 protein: CASSLMSGTGVYEQFF
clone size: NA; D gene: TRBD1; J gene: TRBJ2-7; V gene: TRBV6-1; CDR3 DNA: TGTGCCAGCAGTGAACTAGGGGGCTCCATCTCCTACGAGCAGTACTTC; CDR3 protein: CASSELGGSISYEQYF
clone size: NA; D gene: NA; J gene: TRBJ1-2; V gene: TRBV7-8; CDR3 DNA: TGTGCCAGCAGCCCCCGTGAGGGCTATGGCTACACCTTC; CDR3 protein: CASSPREGYGYTF
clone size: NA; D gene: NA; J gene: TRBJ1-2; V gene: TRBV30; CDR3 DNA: TGTGCCTGGATTGGGGTAGGCTACACCTTC; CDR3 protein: CAWIGVGYTF
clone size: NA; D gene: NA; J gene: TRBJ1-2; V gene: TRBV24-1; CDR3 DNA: TGTGCCACCAGTGACTGGACGGCAGACTATGGCTACACCTTC; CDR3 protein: CATSDWTADYGYTF
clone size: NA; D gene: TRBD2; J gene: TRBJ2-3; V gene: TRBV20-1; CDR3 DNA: TGCAGTGCTGCCAATCCGGGGGGGCAAATCAATACGCAGTATTTT; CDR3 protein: CSAANPGGQINTQYF
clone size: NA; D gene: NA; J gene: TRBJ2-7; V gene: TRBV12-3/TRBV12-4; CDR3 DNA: TGTGCCAGCAGCGGGGGTAGCTCCTACGAGCAGTACTTC; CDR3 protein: CASSGGSSYEQYF
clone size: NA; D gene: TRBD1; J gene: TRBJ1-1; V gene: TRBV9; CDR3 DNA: TGTGCCAGCAGCGTAGGAACAGGGGGCGGCGCTTTCTTT; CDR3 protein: CASSVGTGGGAFF
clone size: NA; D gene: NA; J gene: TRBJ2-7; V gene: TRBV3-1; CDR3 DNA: TGTGCCAGCAGCTATGGGGACCGGGACGGCACCTACGAGCAGTACTTC; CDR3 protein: CASSYGDRDGTYEQYF
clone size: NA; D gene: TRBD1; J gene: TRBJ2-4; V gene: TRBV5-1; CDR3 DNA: TGCGCCAGCAGCTCTGGACAGGCCCTCAACATTCAGTACTTC; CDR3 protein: CASSSGQALNIQYF
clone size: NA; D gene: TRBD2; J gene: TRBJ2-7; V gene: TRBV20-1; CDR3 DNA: TGCAGTGCCCTCCCGGGACTAGCGGACTACGAGCAGTACTTC; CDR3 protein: CSALPGLADYEQYF